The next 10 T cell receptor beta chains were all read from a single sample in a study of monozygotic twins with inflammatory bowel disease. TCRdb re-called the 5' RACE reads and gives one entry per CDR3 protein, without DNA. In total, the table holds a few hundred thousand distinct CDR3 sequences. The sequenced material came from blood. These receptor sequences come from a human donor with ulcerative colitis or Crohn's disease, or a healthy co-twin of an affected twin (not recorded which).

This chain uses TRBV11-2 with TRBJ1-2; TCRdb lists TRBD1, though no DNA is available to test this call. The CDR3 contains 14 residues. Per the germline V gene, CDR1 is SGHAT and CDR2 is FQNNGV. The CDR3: CASSLDGDNYGYTF.

The CDR3 region is CSARGQTVNYGYTF. The V call is TRBV20-1, the J call TRBJ1-2; TCRdb's D gene call, TRBD1, goes unchecked for lack of DNA. Germline V gene data show CDR1 as DFQATT and CDR2 as SNEGSKA (reference sequence). CDR3 length: 14 amino acids.

The CDR3 here is CASSSLITGAYEQYF. This chain uses TRBV28 with TRBJ2-7; absent DNA, TCRdb's TRBD1 call cannot be checked. The CDR3 is 15 amino acids. Germline V gene lookup returns CDR1 MDHEN and CDR2 SYDVKM.

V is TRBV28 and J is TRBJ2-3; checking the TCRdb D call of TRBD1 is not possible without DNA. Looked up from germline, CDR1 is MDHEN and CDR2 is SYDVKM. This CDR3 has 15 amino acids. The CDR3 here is CASSLPGDGTDTQYF.

CDR3 protein: CSASSLEDNSPLHF. The genes are TRBV20-1 and TRBJ1-6. The CDR3 has 14 residues. The germline CDR1 and CDR2 sequences are DFQATT and SNEGSKA (reference sequence).

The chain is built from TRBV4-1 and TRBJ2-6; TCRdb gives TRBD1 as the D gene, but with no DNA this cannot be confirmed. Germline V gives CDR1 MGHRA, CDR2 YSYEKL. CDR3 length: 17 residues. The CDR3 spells CASSLGGGNSGANVLTF.

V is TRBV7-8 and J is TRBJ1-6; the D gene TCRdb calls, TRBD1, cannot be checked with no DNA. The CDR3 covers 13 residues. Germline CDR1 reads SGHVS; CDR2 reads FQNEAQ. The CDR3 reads CASTGTYNSPLHF.

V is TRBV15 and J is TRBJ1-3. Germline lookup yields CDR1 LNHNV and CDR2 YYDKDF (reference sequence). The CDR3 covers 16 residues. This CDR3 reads CATSRVQVDSGNTIYF. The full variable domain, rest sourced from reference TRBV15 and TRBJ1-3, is DAMVIQNPRYQVTQFGKPVTLSCSQTLNHNVMYWYQQKSSQAPKLLFHYYDKDFNNEADTPDNFQSRRPNTSFCFLDIRSPGLGDTAMYLCATSRVQVDSGNTIYFGEGSWLTVV.

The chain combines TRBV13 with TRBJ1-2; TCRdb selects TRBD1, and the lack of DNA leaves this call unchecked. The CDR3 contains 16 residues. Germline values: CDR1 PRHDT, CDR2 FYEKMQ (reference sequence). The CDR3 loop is CASSSGGAGIIYGYTF.

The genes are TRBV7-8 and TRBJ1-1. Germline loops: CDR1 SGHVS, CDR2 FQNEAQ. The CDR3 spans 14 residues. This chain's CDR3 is CASSLAAVNTEAFF. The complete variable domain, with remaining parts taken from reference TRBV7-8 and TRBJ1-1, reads GAGVSQSPRYKVAKRGQDVALRCDPISGHVSLFWYQQALGQGPEFLTYFQNEAQLDKSGLPSDRFFAERPEGSVSTLKIQRTQQEDSAVYLCASSLAAVNTEAFFGQGTRLTVV.